This T cell receptor beta chain was sequenced for a study of T cells in Graves' hyperthyroidism and ophthalmopathy. Regarding the study as a whole: Blood also showed most of the thyroid clonotypes that were expanded above 0.001. A median approximately 6.5 months before onset, the model predicted ophthalmopathy.

CDR1 is LGHDT, CDR2 YNNKEL, per germline (reference sequence). Trimming pared 1 base from V and 6 bases from J, leaving 12 bases between. There are 15 residues in the CDR3. This clonotype was observed many times. No antigen is known for it. Using RNA transcripts as the source, TCR beta CDR3 regions were amplified. A first-round RT-PCR of the TCR CDR3 used the HTBI primer set. TCRdb reanalysed the multiplex PCR reads using MiXCR and keeps one entry per CDR3 protein. The table includes a few hundred thousand distinct CDR3 sequences, about 15% detected once. An absence of ophthalmopathy progression within 18 months meant stable Graves' hyperthyroidism. Patients between 18 and 65 years old had hyperthyroidism, newly diagnosed and lasting under 2 months.

V gene TRBV3-1 combines with J gene TRBJ2-2, with D possibly TRBD2 on 6 matching bases. This receptor was obtained from a woman aged 25 to 39 with Graves' hyperthyroidism. The specimen was blood. CDR3 protein: CASSQGGPGAGELFF. The CDR3 nucleotides are TGTGCCAGCAGCCAAGGGGGCCCGGGGGCCGGGGAGCTGTTTTTT. Together with reference TRBV3-1 and TRBJ2-2, the CDR3 gives the full variable domain: DTAVSQTPKYLVTQMGNDKSIKCEQNLGHDTMYWYKQDSKKFLKIMFSYNNKELIINETVPNRFSPKSPDKAHLNLHINSLELGDSAVYFCASSQGGPGAGELFFGEGSRLTVL.